These 28 T cell receptor beta chains were sequenced from one sample in a study of CD8+CD57+ T cells in acquired aplastic anemia. Whoever was chosen for sequencing had shown CD8+CD57+ cell expansion by flow cytometry. Researchers used genomic DNA as the template to profile TCR beta VDJ and CDR3. TCRdb reprocessed the reads via MiXCR and lists one record per CDR3 protein. The sample consists of approximately 170,000 distinct CDR3 sequences, about half of them appearing once. Sequences were obtained from sorted CD4+, CD8+, or CD8+CD57+ T cells (not recorded which) from PBMCs. Every receptor here comes from a human donor with aplastic anemia.

Turning to this clonotype: Since a much larger clone is just one base distant, this may be a read error. The chain has TRBV10-1 and TRBJ2-6, with D tentatively TRBD1 (5 bases). In germline, CDR1 is WNHNN, CDR2 SYGVQD (reference sequence). The CDR3 covers 14 residues. The CDR3 nucleotides read TGTGCCATTGGGGTGCTGCCTGGGGCCAGCGTCCTGACTTTC. Translation gives CAIGVLPGASVLTF.

The sample holds many counts of this clonotype. This chain connects TRBV4-3 to TRBJ1-1, with D hard to call. Germline V gives CDR1 LGHNA, CDR2 YSLEER. CDR3 length: 13 amino acids. Between the trimmed V and J ends, which lost 0 bases and 7 bases, there was a span of 9 bases. The CDR3: CASSQEGWNEAFF. The CDR3 coding sequence is TGCGCCAGCAGCCAAGAGGGCTGGAATGAAGCTTTCTTT.

This clonotype was counted a few times. The chain joins TRBV19 to TRBJ2-2; no firm D call. V was clipped by 4 bases and J by 2 bases, with 5 bases between them. The germline V gene has CDR1 LNHDA and CDR2 SQIVND (reference sequence). This CDR3 has 13 residues. CDR3 loop: CASSTHNTGELFF. The DNA of the CDR3 is TGTGCCAGTAGTACCCATAACACCGGGGAGCTGTTTTTT.

The table lists this clonotype with many counts. The chain couples TRBV7-7 to TRBJ2-2, with 7 bases that match TRBD2. CDR3 length: 16 residues. V lost 2 bases, J lost 0 bases, and 3 bases stayed unmatched. Per the germline V gene, CDR1 is SSHAT and CDR2 is FNYEAQ (reference sequence). CDR3 sequence reads: CASSLTSVANTGELFF. Written as DNA, the CDR3 is TGTGCCAGCAGCTTAACTAGCGTAGCGAACACCGGGGAGCTGTTTTTT.

This chain uses TRBV20-1 with TRBJ2-2; D is undetermined. Trimming removed 3 bases from V and 1 base from J, with 3 bases in between. The V gene's germline CDR1 is DFQATT and CDR2 SNEGSKA (reference sequence). The length of the CDR3 is 12 residues. The CDR3 DNA follows: TGCAGTGCTAGCGGGAACACCGGGGAGCTGTTTTTT. As protein: CSASGNTGELFF.

The rearrangement links TRBV7-9 to TRBJ1-4, with 8 bases fitting TRBD1. Germline assignment: CDR1 SEHNR and CDR2 FQNEAQ (reference sequence). The CDR3 totals 14 residues. V shed 5 bases and J 11 bases; nucleotides not matched to a gene: 10. The CDR3 DNA reads TGTGCCAGCAGCCCCGGGACAGGATCCATCAAACTGTTTTTT. Translation gives CASSPGTGSIKLFF.

The gene calls are TRBV29-1 and TRBJ1-2, with 7 bases that match TRBD1. The CDR3 extends over 12 amino acids. CDR1 and CDR2 from the germline V gene are SQVTM and ANQGSEA. J gave up 4 bases and V 6 bases, and 5 bases lay outside the gene matches. CDR3 region: CSVPGTAYGYTF. CDR3 DNA: TGCAGCGTACCCGGGACAGCCTATGGCTACACCTTC.

V is TRBV3-1 and J is TRBJ2-7, with D perhaps TRBD1 or TRBD2 (5 bases each). Looked up from germline, CDR1 is LGHDT and CDR2 is YNNKEL (reference sequence). The V gene lost 4 bases and the J gene lost 2 bases, with 18 bases spanning the gap. The CDR3 covers 16 residues. CDR3 loop: CASSPGRDRAAYEQYV. The CDR3 DNA follows: TGTGCCAGCAGCCCGGGGAGAGACAGAGCCGCCTACGAGCAGTACGTC.

This clonotype was recorded at least ten times. The chain combines TRBV20-1 with TRBJ1-3; D is ambiguous. Trimming took off 3 bases at V and 0 bases at J, with 3 bases between the two ends. Germline values: CDR1 DFQATT, CDR2 SNEGSKA (reference sequence). This CDR3 has 12 amino acids. CDR3 in amino acids: CSARLSGNTIYF. In nucleotides, the CDR3 is TGCAGTGCTAGGCTCTCTGGAAACACCATATATTTT.

This clonotype was recorded at least ten times. The chain joins TRBV20-1 to TRBJ2-5; D gene ambiguous. CDR3 length: 15 amino acids. V shed 1 base and J shed 4 bases, with 16 bases lying between them. The V gene's germline CDR1 is DFQATT and CDR2 SNEGSKA (reference sequence). CDR3 sequence: CSARAIVTVGETQYF. DNA for the CDR3: TGCAGTGCTAGAGCCATTGTCACAGTAGGAGAGACCCAGTACTTC.

The rearrangement uses TRBV7-9 and TRBJ2-7, with D tentatively TRBD2 (5 bases). The CDR3 extends over 14 amino acids. CDR1 is SEHNR, CDR2 FQNEAQ, per germline (reference sequence). Trimming took 1 base from V and 2 from J, leaving 9 bases between them. The CDR3 here is CASSLGTDAYEQYF. Written as DNA, the CDR3 is TGTGCCAGCAGCTTAGGGACTGATGCCTACGAGCAGTACTTC.

In DNA form, the CDR3 reads TGCAGTGCGGGACTAGCGGGTCATGAGCAGTTCTTC. It specifies CSAGLAGHEQFF. The chain recombines TRBV20-1 with TRBJ2-1; 12 bases are shared with TRBD2. The CDR3 has 12 amino acids. J was trimmed by 8 bases and V by 6 bases; bases with no gene match: 2. Germline lookup yields CDR1 DFQATT and CDR2 SNEGSKA (reference sequence).

This clonotype was observed a handful of times. The chain has TRBV10-2 and TRBJ1-1, with 8 bases identical to TRBD1. This CDR3 region has 16 residues. CDR1 WSHSY and CDR2 SAAADI come from the germline V gene. The V gene end was trimmed by 7 bases and the J gene end by 0 bases; junction bases not matched to a gene: 10. The chain's CDR3 is CASNARTGTMNTEAFF. The CDR3 DNA is TGCGCCAGCAACGCTCGGACAGGGACAATGAACACTGAAGCTTTCTTT.

This clonotype was counted only a few times. The V and J genes are TRBV24-1 and TRBJ2-1; D gene ambiguous. V lost 5 bases and J 4 bases, leaving 8 bases between the germline ends. The CDR3 extends over 13 amino acids. CDR1 KGHDR and CDR2 SFDVKD come from the germline V gene. The CDR3 sequence: CATSGRQYNEQFF. DNA of the CDR3: TGTGCCACCAGTGGTCGGCAGTACAATGAGCAGTTCTTC.

In its sample, this clonotype was seen a few times. The chain uses TRBV7-6 and TRBJ1-2, with 9 bases that match TRBD1. The V segment lost 0 bases and the J segment 7 bases; nucleotides outside the gene matches: 9. Germline V lookup: CDR1 SGHVS, CDR2 FNYEAQ. This CDR3 spans 16 amino acids. CDR3: CASSLARPGQGGGYTF. In DNA form, the CDR3 reads TGTGCCAGCAGCTTAGCCAGACCGGGACAGGGAGGTGGCTACACCTTC.

The sample holds many counts of this clonotype. V is TRBV3-1 and J is TRBJ1-2; no reliable D call. Germline CDR1 and CDR2: LGHDT and YNNKEL (reference sequence). The CDR3 extends over 14 amino acids. Deletions cut 3 bases from V and 5 bases from J, with 13 bases between. CDR3 region: CASSQVTARYGYTF. The CDR3 nucleotides are TGTGCCAGCAGCCAGGTCACAGCCAGATATGGCTACACCTTC.

V is TRBV24-1 and J is TRBJ2-1; maybe TRBD1 (6 bases). The CDR3 length is 16 residues. V lost 0 bases, J lost 6 bases, and 14 bases lay in between. Germline values: CDR1 KGHDR, CDR2 SFDVKD. This chain's CDR3 is CATSDLGQGLGNEQFF. CDR3 bases: TGTGCCACCAGTGATTTGGGGCAGGGGTTAGGCAATGAGCAGTTCTTC.

This chain joins TRBV5-1 and TRBJ1-2; 9 bases map to TRBD1. This CDR3 region has 15 residues. The junction had 6 bases not matched to a gene; V was cut back by 4 bases and J by 2 bases. Germline V gives CDR1 SGHRS, CDR2 YFSETQ. The CDR3 sequence: CASSPRDRENYGYTF. CDR3 bases: TGCGCCAGCAGCCCTCGGGACAGGGAGAACTATGGCTACACCTTC. Full variable domain (remainder filled in from reference TRBV5-1 and TRBJ1-2): KAGVTQTPRYLIKTRGQQVTLSCSPISGHRSVSWYQQTPGQGLQFLFEYFSETQRNKGNFPGRFSGRQFSNSRSEMNVSTLELGDSALYLCASSPRDRENYGYTFGSGTRLTVV.

This clonotype has a count of ten or more. The rearrangement joins TRBV9 to TRBJ1-5, with D perhaps TRBD1 (5 bases). This CDR3 region has 14 residues. Germline V gives CDR1 SGDLS, CDR2 YYNGEE. V lost 4 bases and J lost 0, with 8 bases in between. The CDR3 DNA follows: TGTGCCAGCAGCCGGGGGGATAGCAATCAGCCCCAGCATTTT. The encoded protein is CASSRGDSNQPQHF.

Comments on this clonotype: A clone one base away is much larger, so this may be a read error. The missing conserved phenylalanine or tryptophan at the end of this CDR3 makes a read error likely. This chain joins TRBV4-1 and TRBJ1-5, with D maybe TRBD1 (6 bases). CDR1 is MGHRA and CDR2 is YSYEKL in the germline V gene. The CDR3 runs to 15 residues. CDR3 sequence: CASSQGQNSNQPQHS. CDR3 DNA sequence: TGTGCCAGCAGCCAGGGACAAAATAGCAATCAGCCCCAGCATTCT.

The chain couples TRBV7-7 to TRBJ2-1; no firm D call. Germline-derived CDR1 and CDR2 are SSHAT and FNYEAQ (reference sequence). The length of the CDR3 is 11 residues. CDR3 amino acids: CASRLVSEQFF. The CDR3 region has the DNA TGTGCTAGTAGGTTAGTCAGTGAGCAGTTCTTC.

The chain is built from TRBV2 and TRBJ2-7; TRBD1 aligns across 11 bases. The CDR3 length is 14 residues. With 10 bases clipped from V and 0 bases from J, the junction kept 5 bases outside the gene matches. Per the germline V gene, CDR1 is SNHLY and CDR2 is FYNNEI. The CDR3 spells CANVGTGGSYEQYV. Written as DNA, the CDR3 is TGTGCCAACGTCGGGACAGGGGGCTCCTACGAGCAGTACGTC.

This clonotype was seen a few times. This chain connects TRBV7-8 to TRBJ2-5; 8 nucleotides align to TRBD1. Germline-derived CDR1 and CDR2 are SGHVS and FQNEAQ. The CDR3 has 15 residues. With 7 bases clipped from V and 0 bases from J, the junction kept 7 bases outside the gene matches. CDR3 coding DNA: TGTGCCAGCAACAGAGGGGACAGGTACCAAGAGACCCAGTACTTC. Its protein product is CASNRGDRYQETQYF.

Only a few counts were recorded for this clonotype. The chain recombines TRBV6-2 or TRBV6-3 with TRBJ1-1, with a weak D call TRBD1 (5 bases). CDR3 length equals 14 residues. The germline V and J ends were trimmed by 5 bases and 8 bases, with 18 bases remaining between them. Germline CDR1 is MNHEY and CDR2 is SVGEGT. The CDR3 reads CASSPVGGLREAFF. DNA for the CDR3: TGTGCCAGCAGTCCTGTGGGGGGTTTACGAGAAGCTTTCTTT.

This clonotype showed up just a few times. The chain carries TRBV25-1 and TRBJ2-5; D is ambiguous. V shed 5 bases and J shed 1 base, with 8 bases lying between them. Germline V gives CDR1 MGHDK, CDR2 SYGVNS. The CDR3 length is 13 residues. CDR3 DNA sequence: TGTGCCAGCAGTTCGGGCGGCCAAGAGACCCAGTACTTC. It is translated as CASSSGGQETQYF. The entire variable domain, with the rest obtained from reference TRBV25-1 and TRBJ2-5, is as follows: EADIYQTPRYLVIGTGKKITLECSQTMGHDKMYWYQQDPGMELHLIHYSYGVNSTEKGDLSSESTVSRIRTEHFPLTLESARPSHTSQYLCASSSGGQETQYFGPGTRLLVL.

V usage is TRBV10-3 and J usage is TRBJ1-2, with a tentative D call TRBD1 (5 bases). The germline gives CDR1 ENHRY, CDR2 SYGVKD. Trimming left V 2 bases short and J 2 bases short, with 6 bases between. This CDR3 spans 13 amino acids. CDR3 sequence reads: CAISEDRNYGYTF. For the CDR3, the DNA is TGTGCCATCAGTGAGGACAGAAACTATGGCTACACCTTC.

This chain joins TRBV10-2 and TRBJ1-6; D unclear. This CDR3 comprises 16 residues. Germline assignment: CDR1 WSHSY and CDR2 SAAADI. V was trimmed by 3 bases and J by 3 bases, leaving 12 bases between them. Written as DNA, the CDR3 is TGCGCCAGCAGTGATGGACGGAGCCTCTATAATTCACCCCTCCACTTT. The encoded protein is CASSDGRSLYNSPLHF.

The chain couples TRBV4-3 to TRBJ1-2; D possibly corresponds to TRBD1 (5 bases). V lost 5 bases, J lost 11 bases, and 24 bases lay in between. In germline, CDR1 is LGHNA, CDR2 YSLEER. The CDR3 has 15 residues. The CDR3, as DNA: TGCGCCAGCAGCTCCGTTTCGGACAAGATCGAATCATACACCTTC. Its protein product is CASSSVSDKIESYTF.